This T cell receptor beta chain was identified in a study of T cells after yellow fever vaccination. This clonotype has just a few counts. TCRdb used MiXCR to reprocess the 5' RACE reads, holding one entry per CDR3 protein. Of 200,000 to 300,000 distinct CDR3 sequences in the sample, more than 6.5% were seen once. The sequencing here drew on CD4+ T cells sorted from PBMCs, taken on the day of the yellow fever booster vaccination. The sequence came from a man younger than 45 who received the YFV17D yellow fever vaccine.

In DNA form, the CDR3 reads TGCGCCAGCAGCTACGGACAGGGTTTCTACGAGCAGTACTTC. Amino acid sequence: CASSYGQGFYEQYF. The gene calls are TRBV5-1 and TRBJ2-7; 8 bases are a match to TRBD1. V shed 3 bases, J shed 3 bases, and the junction held 5 bases outside the gene matches. Germline CDR1 SGHRS, CDR2 YFSETQ. CDR3 length: 14 amino acids.